A selection of T cell receptor beta chains follows, all from one sample in a study of identical twins. TCRdb fed the 5' RACE reads into MiXCR, producing one record per CDR3 protein. Altogether around 220,000 distinct CDR3 sequences are present, roughly 13% being singletons, with the ten largest covering 8.5% to 10%. Source material: memory (CD45RO+) T cells sorted from blood. The source of these receptors is a woman in her late teens or twenties in good health. The CDR3 runs from the conserved cysteine through the conserved F or W. D genes are given only for firm matches. A clone size is listed for some rows: how often the clone was seen (once, few, many), or a class if it is expanded.

V gene,CDR3 length,J gene,D gene,clone size,CDR3 protein,CDR3 DNA
TRBV10-3,14,TRBJ2-2,NA,few,CAIPAGPNTGELFF,TGTGCCATCCCCGCAGGGCCGAACACCGGGGAGCTGTTTTTT
TRBV24-1,13,TRBJ2-5,NA,NA,CATSDPPKETQYF,TGTGCCACCAGTGACCCCCCTAAAGAGACCCAGTACTTC
TRBV27,11,TRBJ1-4,NA,NA,CASSQGGKLFF,TGTGCCAGCAGCCAAGGTGGAAAACTGTTTTTT
TRBV20-1,16,TRBJ2-7,TRBD2,few,CSARVDSGSLPAEQYF,TGCAGTGCTAGAGTTGATAGCGGGAGCCTACCCGCCGAGCAGTACTTC
TRBV29-1,14,TRBJ1-1,NA,few,CSATQGPWNTEAFF,TGCAGCGCGACACAGGGACCCTGGAACACTGAAGCTTTCTTT
TRBV3-1,14,TRBJ2-1,TRBD2,many,CASSRIAGVNEQFF,TGTGCCAGCAGCAGGATAGCGGGGGTCAATGAGCAGTTCTTC
TRBV4-3,17,TRBJ2-2,TRBD2,NA,CASSQELAVAGGGELFF,TGCGCCAGCAGCCAAGAATTAGCGGTAGCGGGAGGCGGGGAGCTGTTTTTT
TRBV20-1,15,TRBJ2-3,NA,few,CSARDSVSSTDTQYF,TGCAGTGCTAGGGATAGCGTCTCTAGCACAGATACGCAGTATTTT
TRBV20-1,10,TRBJ2-5,NA,NA,CSVDRETQYF,TGCAGTGTCGACAGGGAGACCCAGTACTTC
TRBV18,13,TRBJ2-5,NA,NA,CASSPGSVETQYF,TGTGCCAGCTCACCAGGTAGCGTCGAGACCCAGTACTTC
TRBV6-1,15,TRBJ2-2,TRBD2,NA,CASRGPGLEAGELFF,TGTGCCAGCAGGGGACCGGGACTAGAGGCCGGGGAGCTGTTTTTT
TRBV20-1,13,TRBJ2-5,NA,few,CSAPSQGSETQYF,TGCAGTGCGCCGTCCCAGGGGAGTGAGACCCAGTACTTC
TRBV12-3/TRBV12-4,13,TRBJ2-5,NA,few,CASSDTDQETQYF,TGTGCCAGCAGTGACACAGACCAAGAGACCCAGTACTTC
TRBV10-3,14,TRBJ1-2,NA,NA,CAISESMNKLGYTF,TGTGCCATCAGTGAGTCGATGAATAAGTTGGGCTACACCTTC
TRBV5-1,13,TRBJ2-3,NA,NA,CASSLLPSDTQYF,TGCGCCAGCAGCTTGTTACCGTCAGATACGCAGTATTTT
TRBV3-1,13,TRBJ1-1,NA,NA,CASSPKGGGKAFF,TGTGCCAGCAGCCCGAAAGGGGGGGGTAAAGCTTTCTTT
TRBV27,15,TRBJ2-1,TRBD1,NA,CATFIRQGGGNEQFF,TGTGCCACGTTCATTAGACAGGGGGGAGGTAATGAGCAGTTCTTC
TRBV11-2,15,TRBJ2-3,TRBD2,few,CASGRGLAGTDTQYF,TGTGCCAGCGGCAGGGGACTAGCGGGAACAGATACGCAGTATTTT
TRBV2,14,TRBJ1-6,TRBD1,many,CASTRQGARSPLHF,TGTGCCAGCACCAGACAGGGGGCAAGATCACCCCTCCACTTT
TRBV11-2,15,TRBJ2-1,TRBD2,NA,CASSYTGGEYNEQFF,TGTGCCAGCAGCTACACCGGGGGGGAGTACAATGAGCAGTTCTTC
TRBV2,13,TRBJ2-5,TRBD1,NA,CASRGDRRETQYF,TGTGCCAGCAGGGGGGACAGAAGGGAGACCCAGTACTTC
TRBV7-9,14,TRBJ2-1,NA,NA,CASSPDPGYNEQFF,TGTGCCAGCAGCCCCGACCCGGGGTACAATGAGCAGTTCTTC
TRBV5-1,14,TRBJ1-6,TRBD1,NA,CASSFGTVNSPLHF,TGCGCCAGCAGCTTTGGGACAGTCAATTCACCCCTCCACTTT
TRBV25-1,13,TRBJ1-2,NA,NA,CASSGQTDYGYTF,TGTGCCAGCAGTGGACAGACTGATTATGGCTACACCTTC
TRBV12-3/TRBV12-4,15,TRBJ1-6,NA,few,CASSLGGAGNSPLHF,TGTGCCAGCAGTTTGGGGGGGGCCGGTAATTCACCCCTCCACTTT
TRBV5-1,14,TRBJ2-4,TRBD1,few,CASSPQGAGDIQYF,TGCGCCAGCAGCCCACAGGGGGCTGGGGACATTCAGTACTTC
TRBV2,11,TRBJ2-3,NA,few,CASGDSDTQYF,TGTGCCAGCGGGGACTCAGATACGCAGTATTTT
TRBV2,13,TRBJ2-5,NA,NA,CASSVERQETQYF,TGTGCCAGCAGTGTGGAGCGGCAAGAGACCCAGTACTTC
TRBV12-3/TRBV12-4,14,TRBJ1-1,NA,many,CASSLWMGATEAFF,TGTGCCAGCAGTTTATGGATGGGGGCCACTGAAGCTTTCTTT
TRBV27,15,TRBJ2-7,NA,few,CASSSGRSLRGEQYF,TGTGCCAGCAGTTCGGGACGGAGCCTCAGGGGCGAGCAGTACTTC
TRBV18,13,TRBJ2-5,NA,NA,CASQPGFQETQYF,TGTGCCAGCCAACCGGGGTTTCAAGAGACCCAGTACTTC
TRBV20-1,15,TRBJ2-1,TRBD1,NA,CSARGTGERFDEQFF,TGCAGTGCTCGAGGGACAGGGGAACGTTTTGATGAGCAGTTCTTC
TRBV3-1,12,TRBJ1-1,NA,NA,CASSQAGLGAFF,TGTGCCAGCAGCCAAGCAGGGTTGGGAGCTTTCTTT
TRBV5-1,15,TRBJ1-6,NA,NA,CASSLAQGDNSPLHF,TGCGCCAGCAGCTTGGCGCAGGGCGATAATTCACCCCTCCACTTT
TRBV20-1,14,TRBJ1-2,NA,NA,CSGKVAGSNYGYTF,TGCAGTGGGAAGGTGGCAGGTTCTAACTATGGCTACACCTTC
TRBV5-1,16,TRBJ2-2,NA,many,CASSPTGGRRIGELFF,TGCGCCAGCAGCCCCACGGGGGGCCGAAGAATCGGGGAGCTGTTTTTT
TRBV20-1,16,TRBJ2-7,TRBD2,many,CSARDSTSGYAYEQYF,TGCAGTGCTAGAGATTCCACTAGCGGGTACGCCTACGAGCAGTACTTC
TRBV18,16,TRBJ2-2,TRBD1,many,CASSPKQGAVTGELFF,TGTGCCAGCTCACCAAAACAGGGGGCAGTTACCGGGGAGCTGTTTTTT
TRBV5-5,16,TRBJ2-5,TRBD1,few,CASSRETGTATWTQYF,TGTGCCAGCAGCCGAGAAACCGGGACAGCAACTTGGACCCAGTACTTC
TRBV6-1,14,TRBJ2-1,NA,NA,CATSPMLAADEQFF,TGTGCCACCTCCCCCATGCTGGCAGCGGATGAGCAGTTCTTC
TRBV20-1,14,TRBJ2-3,TRBD2,NA,CSARRGDGTDTQYF,TGCAGTGCTAGGCGGGGGGACGGCACAGATACGCAGTATTTT
TRBV7-9,16,TRBJ1-3,NA,NA,CASSLTAGITGNTIYF,TGTGCCAGCAGCTTAACGGCGGGTATCACTGGAAACACCATATATTTT